What follows are 31 T cell receptor beta chains derived from one specimen sequenced in a study of blood T cell repertoires in COVID-19. Sequenced by immunoSEQ multiplex PCR; TCRdb stores in-frame clones only, minus some. The sample has about 81,000 clones; less than 85% are singletons. Sequencing used peripheral blood. These receptors were obtained from a human donor in a cohort sampled during active COVID-19.

The V call is TRBV2, the J call TRBJ1-1; D perhaps matches TRBD1 (5 bases). Trimming left V 10 bases short and J 10 bases short, with 19 bases between. This CDR3 has 12 residues. Germline CDR1 and CDR2: SNHLY and FYNNEI. CDR3 sequence reads: CAIPYQTGGAFF. The CDR3 DNA reads as TGTGCCATACCATACCAAACAGGTGGAGCTTTCTTT.

This clone was counted a few times. This rearrangement joins TRBV5-1 to TRBJ2-7, with a possible D match to TRBD2 (5 bases). In germline, CDR1 is SGHRS, CDR2 YFSETQ. Trimming took off 0 bases at V and 6 bases at J, with 19 bases between the two ends. The CDR3 extends over 16 amino acids. CDR3 coding DNA: TGCGCCAGCAGCTTGGCTCCACGTAGCGCAGGCCGCGAGCAGTACTTC. Residues: CASSLAPRSAGREQYF.

The J gene is TRBJ2-5, the V gene TRBV5-4; no clear D gene. CDR1 and CDR2 (germline): SGHNT, YYREEE (reference sequence). This CDR3 spans 13 amino acids. V lost 0 bases, J lost 2 bases, and 5 bases lay in between. CDR3 in amino acids: CASSLADQETQYF. CDR3 DNA sequence: TGTGCCAGCAGCTTGGCAGATCAAGAGACCCAGTACTTC.

The V and J genes are TRBV9 and TRBJ2-1; TRBD2 matches at 12 bases. With V trimmed by 3 bases and J by 4 bases, 5 bases remained unmatched. The CDR3 has 16 residues. The germline V gene has CDR1 SGDLS and CDR2 YYNGEE. CDR3: CASSARTSGVYNEQFF. The CDR3, as DNA: TGTGCCAGCAGCGCCCGGACTAGCGGGGTATACAATGAGCAGTTCTTC.

This chain links TRBV27 with TRBJ2-2, with TRBD1 matching over 9 bases. Germline V gene sequence: CDR1 MNHEY, CDR2 SMNVEV (reference sequence). Losses at the gene ends were 6 bases for V and 4 bases for J; bases not matched to a gene: 9. There are 16 residues in the CDR3. The CDR3 loop is CASSLPGTGRTGELFF. The CDR3 DNA reads TGTGCCAGCAGCCTCCCTGGGACAGGGCGCACCGGGGAGCTGTTTTTT.

V gene TRBV18 combines with J gene TRBJ1-4; D is unclear. The CDR3 has 13 residues. Trimming stripped 2 bases from V and 8 bases from J, with 9 bases between. Germline values: CDR1 KGHSH, CDR2 LQKENI. The CDR3 protein is CASSPLAWEKLFF. DNA of the CDR3: TGTGCCAGCTCACCATTAGCTTGGGAAAAACTGTTTTTT. Based on the CDR3 plus reference TRBV18 and TRBJ1-4, the full variable domain is NAGVMQNPRHLVRRRGQEARLRCSPMKGHSHVYWYRQLPEEGLKFMVYLQKENIIDESGMPKERFSAEFPKEGPSILRIQQVVRGDSAAYFCASSPLAWEKLFFGSGTQLSVL.

V gene TRBV28 combines with J gene TRBJ1-2, with 7 bases aligning to TRBD1. The CDR3 covers 16 residues. The germline CDR1 and CDR2 sequences are MDHEN and SYDVKM. With 3 bases clipped from V and 3 bases from J, the junction kept 10 bases outside the gene matches. Here the CDR3 reads CASSFRSQGVYYGYTF. The CDR3 DNA reads as TGTGCCAGCAGTTTCCGCTCCCAGGGGGTTTACTATGGCTACACCTTC.

The chain recombines TRBV7-2 with TRBJ1-3; possible D gene TRBD1, 6 bases. The germline V and J ends were trimmed by 0 bases and 3 bases, with 12 bases remaining between them. The CDR3 runs to 16 residues. The germline V gene encodes CDR1 SGHTA and CDR2 FQGNSA. DNA of the CDR3: TGTGCCAGCAGCTTAGCCGGGACACACTATGGAAACACCATATATTTT. Its translation: CASSLAGTHYGNTIYF.

In regard to this clone: In the same sample, other DNA sequences code for this CDR3. The chain joins TRBV6-1 to TRBJ1-2; D gene uncertain. V shed 3 bases and J shed 8 bases, with 7 bases lying between them. Germline CDR1 and CDR2: MNHNS and SASEGT. The CDR3 sequence is 11 residues long. The CDR3 sequence: CASSESLGYTF. The CDR3 coding sequence is TGTGCCAGCAGTGAGAGCTTGGGCTACACCTTC.

The chain uses TRBV6-5 and TRBJ1-1; D may be TRBD1 (6 bases). With 8 bases removed from V and 1 base from J, the gap between germline ends came to 14 bases. The CDR3 length is 14 residues. CDR1 MNHEY and CDR2 SVGAGI come from the germline V gene. The CDR3 reads CASLGGGGNTEAFF. CDR3 sequence (DNA): TGTGCCAGCTTGGGGGGGGGCGGGAACACTGAAGCTTTCTTT.

This clone was seen once. V and J are TRBV11-2 and TRBJ2-3; 10 nucleotides match TRBD2. The J segment lost 7 bases and the V segment lost 5 bases, leaving 6 bases of the junction unmatched. CDR3 length: 14 amino acids. The germline V gene has CDR1 SGHAT and CDR2 FQNNGV. The CDR3 DNA sequence: TGTGCCAGCAGCAAGGGACTAGCGCCAAATACGCAGTATTTT. It encodes CASSKGLAPNTQYF.

The chain is built from TRBV5-4 and TRBJ2-2, with TRBD2 matching 8 bases. The CDR3 is 16 amino acids. V gave up 5 bases and J gave up 0 bases; unmatched junction bases: 6. Germline CDR1 SGHNT, CDR2 YYREEE (reference sequence). In DNA form, the CDR3 reads TGTGCCAGCAGGTCCTCTAGCGGGTCGAACACCGGGGAGCTGTTTTTT. This encodes CASRSSSGSNTGELFF.

The rearrangement uses TRBV29-1 and TRBJ2-2; 8 bases align to TRBD1. The V and J ends lost 8 bases and 7 bases, in that order; junction bases with no gene match: 6. Germline CDR1 reads SQVTM; CDR2 reads ANQGSEA. CDR3 length: 12 amino acids. CDR3 bases: TGCAGCATCAGACAGGGGCTCGGGGAGCTGTTTTTT. Its translation is CSIRQGLGELFF.

The chain combines TRBV28 with TRBJ1-2, with D maybe TRBD1 (6 bases). V was trimmed by 6 bases and J by 2 bases, leaving 13 bases between them. This CDR3 has 14 residues. Germline CDR1 is MDHEN and CDR2 is SYDVKM. As DNA, the CDR3 is TGTGCCAGCAGAAAGGGGGGGCGGAACTATGGCTACACCTTC. Translation gives CASRKGGRNYGYTF.

Regarding this clone: A read error may account for a junction end that differs from germline. The chain carries TRBV3-1 (or the pseudogene TRBV3-2) and TRBJ2-2; the D gene is possibly TRBD2 (5 bases). CDR1 is LGHDT and CDR2 is YNNKEL in the germline V gene (reference sequence). The CDR3 totals 17 residues. The DNA for the CDR3 is TGTGCCAGCAGTCAAGTCTTTTTAAAGGGAGACACCGGGGAGCTGTTTTTT. It is translated as CASSQVFLKGDTGELFF.

In its sample, this clone was seen a few times. The chain is built from TRBV6-2 or TRBV6-3 and TRBJ1-3; the D gene is possibly TRBD1 (6 bases). Per germline, CDR1 MNHEY and CDR2 SVGEGT. The CDR3 contains 16 residues. Trimming stripped 5 bases from V and 0 bases from J, with 14 bases between. The chain's CDR3 is CASSTDRLISGNTIYF. DNA of the CDR3: TGTGCCAGCAGTACCGACAGGCTTATCTCTGGAAACACCATATATTTT.

The chain is built from TRBV19 and TRBJ2-7, with 12 bases fitting TRBD1. CDR1 LNHDA and CDR2 SQIVND come from the germline V gene (reference sequence). CDR3 length: 15 amino acids. J lost 6 bases, V lost 3 bases, and 6 bases had no gene match. The CDR3 DNA follows: TGTGCCAGTAGTATTTTGGGACAGGGGGCATCCGAGCAGTACTTC. Its protein is CASSILGQGASEQYF.

This sequence joins TRBV18 and TRBJ2-2; no definite D call. In germline, CDR1 is KGHSH, CDR2 LQKENI. The length of the CDR3 is 15 residues. Trimming removed 4 bases at V and 1 base at J, with 10 bases between. CDR3 amino acids: CASSLTTQNTGELFF. CDR3 DNA: TGTGCCAGCTCACTCACGACACAGAACACCGGGGAGCTGTTTTTT.

The chain uses TRBV27 and TRBJ2-5, with D possibly TRBD2 on 6 matching bases. Trimming pared 1 base from V and 3 bases from J, leaving 18 bases between. The CDR3 has 17 amino acids. From germline, CDR1 is MNHEY and CDR2 SMNVEV (reference sequence). The CDR3 DNA reads as TGTGCCAGCAGTTTATGGTGGAGGGAGACAGAGAAAGAGACCCAGTACTTC. Protein sequence: CASSLWWRETEKETQYF.

The gene calls are TRBV20-1 and TRBJ2-5; 7 bases match TRBD2. V dropped 3 bases and J dropped 2; count of bases not matched to a gene: 9. This CDR3 comprises 15 residues. The germline gives CDR1 DFQATT, CDR2 SNEGSKA (reference sequence). The CDR3 protein is CSASPLAVLQETQYF. The CDR3 DNA is TGCAGTGCTAGTCCCCTAGCGGTATTACAAGAGACCCAGTACTTC.

The V and J genes are TRBV11-2 and TRBJ1-3; D unclear. The V end lost 5 bases, the J end lost 3 bases, and 14 bases lay between the germline ends. This CDR3 spans 15 amino acids. From germline, CDR1 is SGHAT and CDR2 FQNNGV. CDR3 amino acids: CASSHGMAGGNTIYF. In nucleotides, the CDR3 is TGTGCCAGCAGCCATGGGATGGCGGGTGGAAACACCATATATTTT. The full variable domain, completed using reference TRBV11-2 and TRBJ1-3, is EAGVAQSPRYKIIEKRQSVAFWCNPISGHATLYWYQQILGQGPKLLIQFQNNGVVDDSQLPKDRFSAERLKGVDSTLKIQPAKLEDSAVYLCASSHGMAGGNTIYFGEGSWLTVV.

This clone appeared a single time. V gene TRBV23-1 combines with J gene TRBJ1-2; 10 positions agree with TRBD1. TRBV23-1 is placed among ORFs of uncertain function. J was trimmed by 7 bases and V by 1 base; bases with no gene match: 12. The CDR3 covers 17 residues. Written as DNA, the CDR3 is TGCGCCAGCAGTCAATTTGGGAAACGACAGGGGGCAGTTGGCTACACCTTC. Amino acids: CASSQFGKRQGAVGYTF.

The V gene is TRBV14, the J gene TRBJ1-4; D is undetermined. The CDR3 contains 14 residues. V gave up 1 base and J gave up 4 bases, with 7 bases separating them. Germline lookup yields CDR1 SGHDN and CDR2 FVKESK. In DNA, the CDR3 is TGTGCCAGCAGCCAAGGAGGGATTAATGAAAAACTGTTTTTT. Translating gives CASSQGGINEKLFF.

A single count supports this clone. The chain recombines TRBV19 with TRBJ1-6; D is unclear. Germline CDR1 LNHDA, CDR2 SQIVND (reference sequence). The V end lost 2 bases, the J end lost 8 bases, and 10 bases lay between the germline ends. There are 14 residues in the CDR3. The CDR3 region is CASSITQSYSPLHF. The CDR3 DNA reads TGTGCCAGTAGTATAACGCAGTCCTATTCACCCCTCCACTTT.

The V and J genes are TRBV6-2 or TRBV6-3 and TRBJ2-3, with a tentative D call TRBD2 (6 bases). The CDR3 spans 18 residues. Germline loops: CDR1 MNHEY, CDR2 SVGEGT. V lost 0 bases, J lost 2 bases, and 18 bases lay in between. This CDR3 reads CASSYSFGRDGYTDTQYF. In nucleotides, the CDR3 is TGTGCCAGCAGTTACTCGTTCGGGCGGGACGGATACACAGATACGCAGTATTTT.

The chain couples TRBV3-1 (or the pseudogene TRBV3-2) to TRBJ2-7, with 11 bases aligning to TRBD2. V lost 5 bases, J lost 7 bases, and 10 bases stayed unmatched. Germline CDR1 is LGHDT and CDR2 is YNNKEL (reference sequence). The CDR3 is 15 amino acids. The CDR3 coding sequence is TGTGCCAGCAGCGGACCGGGACTAGCGGTCTCGGAGCAGTACTTC. Its protein is CASSGPGLAVSEQYF.

This chain joins TRBV6-4 and TRBJ2-2, with 7 bases aligning to TRBD2. This CDR3 spans 17 amino acids. V dropped 0 bases and J dropped 6; count of bases not matched to a gene: 10. Germline CDR1 MRHNA, CDR2 SNTAGT. The CDR3 coding sequence is TGTGCCAGCAGTGACTCGATTTCTTGGACTAGATCCGGGGAGCTGTTTTTT. This translates into CASSDSISWTRSGELFF.

In this sample, this clone turned up once. V usage is TRBV2 and J usage is TRBJ2-3; 8 positions match TRBD2. The CDR3 runs to 13 residues. Unmatched junction bases numbered 6, after V lost 10 bases and J lost 3 bases. The V gene's germline CDR1 is SNHLY and CDR2 FYNNEI. In nucleotides, the CDR3 is TGTGCCACCCGACAGCGGGGGACAGATACGCAGTATTTT. Encoded protein: CATRQRGTDTQYF.

The chain combines TRBV28 with TRBJ1-6; TRBD1 is a possible D gene (6 bases). Trimming removed 1 base at V and 7 bases at J, with 11 bases between. Per the germline V gene, CDR1 is MDHEN and CDR2 is SYDVKM. The CDR3 consists of 15 residues. The CDR3 is CASSLLQGKNSPLHF. The CDR3 bases are TGTGCCAGCAGTTTATTACAGGGTAAAAATTCACCCCTCCACTTT.

V and J are TRBV29-1 and TRBJ2-3, with D perhaps matching TRBD1 (5 bases). Germline-derived CDR1 and CDR2 are SQVTM and ANQGSEA. This CDR3 has 14 amino acids. The CDR3 spells CPRQGTTFTDTQYF. CDR3 DNA sequence: TGCCCCAGGCAGGGTACCACATTCACAGATACGCAGTATTTT.

The chain carries TRBV9 and TRBJ2-3; TRBD1 is a possible D gene (5 bases). The CDR3 sequence is 14 residues long. The germline gives CDR1 SGDLS, CDR2 YYNGEE. Trimming cost V 2 bases and J 0 bases, with 7 bases left between them. CDR3 in amino acids: CASSVWGSTDTQYF. The CDR3 DNA reads as TGTGCCAGCAGCGTCTGGGGCAGCACAGATACGCAGTATTTT.